This T cell receptor beta chain emerged from a study of blood T cells in healthy people across ages. CDR1 and CDR2 (germline): SGHKS, YYEKEE (reference sequence). The CDR3 covers 14 residues. V trimming: 3 bases; J trimming: 7 bases; junction bases outside the gene matches: 3. Primed by a sample-barcoded 5' primer and a J-beta primer mix, a second PCR proceeded for about 7 to 11 cycles. In TCRdb, the 5' RACE reads were re-called with MiXCR into one record per CDR3 protein. The sample lists 2 million or so distinct CDR3 sequences, 49% occurring once. The chain joins TRBV5-5 to TRBJ1-6; 8 positions match TRBD1. Sequenced material: blood. The sequence came from a woman in her forties in good health. In DNA, the CDR3 is TGTGCCAGCAGCTGGGACAGGATAAATTCACCCCTCCACTTT. This encodes CASSWDRINSPLHF.